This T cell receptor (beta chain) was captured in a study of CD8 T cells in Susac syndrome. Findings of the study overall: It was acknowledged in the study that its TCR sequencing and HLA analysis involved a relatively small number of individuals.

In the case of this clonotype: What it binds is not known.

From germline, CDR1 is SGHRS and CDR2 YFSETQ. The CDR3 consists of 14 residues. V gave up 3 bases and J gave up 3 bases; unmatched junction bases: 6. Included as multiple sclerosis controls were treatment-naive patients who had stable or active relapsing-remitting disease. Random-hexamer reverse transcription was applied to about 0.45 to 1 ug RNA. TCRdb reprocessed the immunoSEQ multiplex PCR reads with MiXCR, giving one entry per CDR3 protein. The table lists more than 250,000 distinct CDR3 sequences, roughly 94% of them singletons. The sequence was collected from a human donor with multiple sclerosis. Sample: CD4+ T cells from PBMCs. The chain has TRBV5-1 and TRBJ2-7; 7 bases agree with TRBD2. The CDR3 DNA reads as TGCGCCAGCAGCTGGGGAGGGGAGAACTACGAGCAGTACTTC. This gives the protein CASSWGGENYEQYF.